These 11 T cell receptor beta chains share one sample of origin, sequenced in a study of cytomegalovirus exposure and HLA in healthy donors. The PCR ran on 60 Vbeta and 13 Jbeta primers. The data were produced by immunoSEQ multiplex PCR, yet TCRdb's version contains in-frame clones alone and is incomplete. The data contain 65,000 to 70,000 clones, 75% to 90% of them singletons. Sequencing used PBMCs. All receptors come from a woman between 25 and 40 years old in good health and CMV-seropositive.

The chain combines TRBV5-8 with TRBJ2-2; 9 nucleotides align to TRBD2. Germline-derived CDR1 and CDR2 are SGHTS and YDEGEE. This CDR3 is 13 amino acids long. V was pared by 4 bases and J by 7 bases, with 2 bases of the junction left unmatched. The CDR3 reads CASSRLAVGELFF. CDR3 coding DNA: TGTGCCAGCAGCCGACTAGCGGTCGGGGAGCTGTTTTTT.

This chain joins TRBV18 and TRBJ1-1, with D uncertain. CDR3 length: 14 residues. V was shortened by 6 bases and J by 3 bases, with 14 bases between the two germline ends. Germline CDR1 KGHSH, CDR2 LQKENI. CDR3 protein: CASSSGYSHTEAFF. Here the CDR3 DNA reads TGTGCCAGCTCTTCGGGATACTCCCACACTGAAGCTTTCTTT.

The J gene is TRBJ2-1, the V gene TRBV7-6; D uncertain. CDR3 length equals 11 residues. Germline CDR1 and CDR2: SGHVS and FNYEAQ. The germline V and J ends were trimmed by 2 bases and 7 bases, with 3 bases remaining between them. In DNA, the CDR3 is TGTGCCAGCAGCTTACTAAATGAGCAGTTCTTC. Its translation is CASSLLNEQFF.

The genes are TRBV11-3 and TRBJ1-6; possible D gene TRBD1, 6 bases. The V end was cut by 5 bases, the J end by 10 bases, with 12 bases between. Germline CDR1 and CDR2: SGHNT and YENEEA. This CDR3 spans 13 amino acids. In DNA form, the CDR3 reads TGTGCCAGCAGCCAACAGGGAGACTCACCCCTCCACTTT. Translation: CASSQQGDSPLHF. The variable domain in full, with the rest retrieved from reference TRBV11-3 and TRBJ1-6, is EAGVVQSPRYKIIEKKQPVAFWCNPISGHNTLYWYLQNLGQGPELLIRYENEEAVDDSQLPKDRFSAERLKGVDSTLKIQPAELGDSAVYLCASSQQGDSPLHFGNGTRLTVT.

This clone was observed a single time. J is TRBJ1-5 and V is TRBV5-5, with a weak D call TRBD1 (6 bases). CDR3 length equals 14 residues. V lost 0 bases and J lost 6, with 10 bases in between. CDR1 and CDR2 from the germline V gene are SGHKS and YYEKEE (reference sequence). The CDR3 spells CASSLAGVGQPQHF. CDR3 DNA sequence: TGTGCCAGCAGCTTGGCAGGGGTAGGTCAGCCCCAGCATTTT.

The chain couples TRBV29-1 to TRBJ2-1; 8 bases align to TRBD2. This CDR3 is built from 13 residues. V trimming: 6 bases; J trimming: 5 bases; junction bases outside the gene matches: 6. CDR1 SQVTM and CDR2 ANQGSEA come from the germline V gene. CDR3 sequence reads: CSVGQRENNEQFF. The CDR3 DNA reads TGCAGCGTCGGCCAGCGGGAGAACAATGAGCAGTTCTTC.

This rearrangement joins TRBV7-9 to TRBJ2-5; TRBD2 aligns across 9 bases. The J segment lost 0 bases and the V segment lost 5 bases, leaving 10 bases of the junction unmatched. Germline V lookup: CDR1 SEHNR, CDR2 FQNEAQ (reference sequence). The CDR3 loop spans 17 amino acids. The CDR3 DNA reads TGTGCCAGCAGCAAACCCAGGGTAGCGGGGGACCAAGAGACCCAGTACTTC. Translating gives CASSKPRVAGDQETQYF.

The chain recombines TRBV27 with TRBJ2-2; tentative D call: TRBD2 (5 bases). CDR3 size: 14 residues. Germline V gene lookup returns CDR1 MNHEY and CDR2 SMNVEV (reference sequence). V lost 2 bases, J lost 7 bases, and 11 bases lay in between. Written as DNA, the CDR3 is TGTGCCAGCAGTTTACTTTTAGAGGGCGGGGAGCTGTTTTTT. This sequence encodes CASSLLLEGGELFF.

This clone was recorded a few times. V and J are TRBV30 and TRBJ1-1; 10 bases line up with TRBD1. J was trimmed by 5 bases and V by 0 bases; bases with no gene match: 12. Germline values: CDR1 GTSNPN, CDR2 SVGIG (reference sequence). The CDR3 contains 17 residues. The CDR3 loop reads CAWSVEGQGLRGTEAFF. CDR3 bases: TGTGCCTGGAGTGTAGAGGGACAGGGGTTAAGGGGAACTGAAGCTTTCTTT.

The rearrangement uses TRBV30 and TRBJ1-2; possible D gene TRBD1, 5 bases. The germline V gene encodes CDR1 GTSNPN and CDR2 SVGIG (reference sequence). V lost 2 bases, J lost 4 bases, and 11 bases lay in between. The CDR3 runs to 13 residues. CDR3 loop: CAWSYQGPYGYTF. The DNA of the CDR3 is TGTGCCTGGAGTTACCAGGGCCCCTATGGCTACACCTTC.

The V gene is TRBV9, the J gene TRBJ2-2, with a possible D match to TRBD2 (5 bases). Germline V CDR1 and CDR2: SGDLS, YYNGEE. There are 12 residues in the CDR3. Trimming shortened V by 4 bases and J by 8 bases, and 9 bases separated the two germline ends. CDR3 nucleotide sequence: TGTGCCAGCAGCCAGAGGGTAGGGGAGCTGTTTTTT. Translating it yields CASSQRVGELFF. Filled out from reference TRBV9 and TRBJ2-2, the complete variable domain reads DSGVTQTPKHLITATGQRVTLRCSPRSGDLSVYWYQQSLDQGLQFLIQYYNGEERAKGNILERFSAQQFPDLHSELNLSSLELGDSALYFCASSQRVGELFFGEGSRLTVL.